One sample yielded the 3 T cell receptor beta chains listed below, sequenced in a study of OX40 agonist ivuxolimab in advanced cancers. TCRdb keeps only in-frame clones here, not all; method: immunoSEQ multiplex PCR. Altogether more than 50,000 clones are present, around 88% being singletons, with the ten largest covering less than 0.6%. Here the sequenced sample was CD4+ or CD8+ T cells sorted from blood, taken in a trial of the OX40 agonist ivuxolimab. These receptors were collected from an adult with an advanced solid tumor such as melanoma, head and neck, liver or kidney cancer.

The J gene is TRBJ1-2, the V gene TRBV28, with D possibly matching TRBD1 (6 bases). The V gene's germline CDR1 is MDHEN and CDR2 SYDVKM. CDR3 length: 14 amino acids. The V and J ends lost 6 bases and 8 bases respectively, with 19 bases between them. The CDR3 nucleotides read TGTGCCAGCAGCACCACAGGGAGGGCTTGGGGCTACACCTTC. It is translated as CASSTTGRAWGYTF.

This clone came up once. The chain has TRBV6-5 and TRBJ1-1; unclear D gene. The CDR3 consists of 13 residues. Germline CDR1 MNHEY, CDR2 SVGAGI. Trimming took 0 bases from V and 7 from J, leaving 9 bases between them. The CDR3 DNA is TGTGCCAGCAGTTACTCGAGACGGGATGAAGCTTTCTTT. It is translated as CASSYSRRDEAFF.

This sequence joins TRBV2 and TRBJ2-7; possible D gene TRBD1, 6 bases. Trimming removed 7 bases from V and 0 bases from J, with 10 bases in between. The CDR3 covers 13 residues. Germline values: CDR1 SNHLY, CDR2 FYNNEI. Here the CDR3 reads CASTQGHSYEQYF. In nucleotides, the CDR3 is TGTGCCAGCACCCAGGGACACTCCTACGAGCAGTACTTC.